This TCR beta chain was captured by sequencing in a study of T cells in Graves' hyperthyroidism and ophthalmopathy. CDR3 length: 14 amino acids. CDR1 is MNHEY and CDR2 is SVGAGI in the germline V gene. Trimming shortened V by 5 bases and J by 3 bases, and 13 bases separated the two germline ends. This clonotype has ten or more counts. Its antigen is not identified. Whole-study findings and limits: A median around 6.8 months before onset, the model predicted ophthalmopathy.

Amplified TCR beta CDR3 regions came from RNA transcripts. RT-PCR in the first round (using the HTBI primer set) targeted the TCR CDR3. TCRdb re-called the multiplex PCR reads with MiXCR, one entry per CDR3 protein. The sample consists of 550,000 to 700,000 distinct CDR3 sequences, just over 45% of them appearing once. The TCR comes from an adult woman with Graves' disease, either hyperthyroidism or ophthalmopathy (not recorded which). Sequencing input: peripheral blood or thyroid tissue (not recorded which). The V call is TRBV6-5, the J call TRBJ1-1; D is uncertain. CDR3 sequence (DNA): TGTGCCAGCAGTGGGAGGACTCTCTACACTGAAGCTTTCTTT. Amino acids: CASSGRTLYTEAFF.